Presented here are 23 T cell receptor beta chains from one specimen sequenced in a study of regulatory T cells in long-lasting Graves disease. Stated time point: newly diagnosed GD, antithyroid drugs for less than 3 months. Isolated PBMC RNA provided the starting material for the TCR library. Library construction for TCR beta used iRepertoire HTBI primers and Arm-PCR of CDR3 regions. TCRdb called the multiplex PCR reads again in MiXCR, with one record for every CDR3 protein. Of 300,000 to 450,000 distinct CDR3 sequences in the sample, 15% to 17% were seen once. Sequences were derived from peripheral blood mononuclear cells (PBMCs), sampled at new diagnosis, from a patient treated with antithyroid drugs. These receptors were taken from a female donor with Graves disease.

This clonotype has a count of ten or more. The genes are TRBV6-1 and TRBJ1-1, with 7 bases that match TRBD1. The CDR3 consists of 15 residues. Germline assignment: CDR1 MNHNS and CDR2 SASEGT. J gave up 4 bases and V 9 bases, and 14 bases lay outside the gene matches. For the CDR3, the DNA is TGTGCCAGTTCAACATACAGGGGAGGGTCCACTGAAGCTTTCTTT. This translates into CASSTYRGGSTEAFF.

Remarks on this clonotype: Since a much larger clone is just one base distant, this may be a read error. Without the conserved terminal phenylalanine or tryptophan, this CDR3 likely stems from a read error. V gene TRBV12-3 or TRBV12-4 combines with J gene TRBJ1-2, with 7 positions matching TRBD1. J gave up 7 bases and V 8 bases, and 13 bases lay outside the gene matches. The CDR3 length is 14 residues. The CDR3 DNA reads TGTGCCAGCTCCCAGGGGGAGTTACAAGCTGGCTACACCTTA. Translation: CASSQGELQAGYTL.

This clonotype was counted a few times. The chain combines TRBV5-6 with TRBJ1-6; no firm D call. The V end was cut by 4 bases, the J end by 2 bases, with 16 bases between. CDR1 is SGHDT and CDR2 is YYEEEE in the germline V gene. This CDR3 spans 17 amino acids. CDR3 sequence reads: CASSGADRNTYNSPLHF. In DNA form, the CDR3 reads TGTGCCAGCAGCGGAGCAGACCGTAATACCTATAATTCACCCCTCCACTTT. Filled out from reference TRBV5-6 and TRBJ1-6, the complete variable domain reads DAGVTQSPTHLIKTRGQQVTLRCSPKSGHDTVSWYQQALGQGPQFIFQYYEEEERQRGNFPDRFSGHQFPNYSSELNVNALLLGDSALYLCASSGADRNTYNSPLHFGNGTRLTVT.

This clonotype appeared many times. The chain employs TRBV2 and TRBJ1-2; 9 nucleotides align to TRBD1. Germline V CDR1 and CDR2: SNHLY, FYNNEI. This CDR3 has 14 residues. Trimming at V came to 6 bases and at J to 8 bases, leaving 10 bases not matched to a gene. CDR3 in DNA: TGTGCCAGCAGGCCCACAGGGGGCGCAGCCGGCTACACCTTC. Its protein is CASRPTGGAAGYTF.

This clonotype was observed many times. J is TRBJ2-1 and V is TRBV6-2 or TRBV6-3; TRBD2 aligns across 8 bases. V lost 3 bases and J lost 7; bases outside the gene matches: 8. CDR1 and CDR2 from the germline V gene are MNHEY and SVGEGT. CDR3 length: 15 amino acids. Here the CDR3 reads CASSYSAGVLNEQFF. DNA for the CDR3: TGTGCCAGCAGTTATTCAGCGGGAGTGTTAAATGAGCAGTTCTTC.

This clonotype was recorded a few times. The J gene is TRBJ2-3, the V gene TRBV7-9; 10 bases are a match to TRBD1. CDR3 size: 17 residues. V lost 5 bases and J lost 0; bases outside the gene matches: 8. Germline lookup yields CDR1 SEHNR and CDR2 FQNEAQ (reference sequence). The CDR3 here is CASSRGGQGRSTDTQYF. In DNA form, the CDR3 reads TGTGCCAGCAGCAGAGGGGGACAGGGGAGGAGCACAGATACGCAGTATTTT.

The gene calls are TRBV18 and TRBJ2-4; D might be TRBD1 or TRBD2, each matching 6 bases. Germline V lookup: CDR1 KGHSH, CDR2 LQKENI. This CDR3 comprises 12 residues. V was trimmed by 3 bases and J by 8 bases, leaving 8 bases between them. CDR3 sequence (DNA): TGTGCCAGCTCACCGGAGGGGGACATTCAGTACTTC. The encoded protein is CASSPEGDIQYF. Using reference TRBV18 and TRBJ2-4 for the parts outside the CDR3, the full variable domain is NAGVMQNPRHLVRRRGQEARLRCSPMKGHSHVYWYRQLPEEGLKFMVYLQKENIIDESGMPKERFSAEFPKEGPSILRIQQVVRGDSAAYFCASSPEGDIQYFGAGTRLSVL.

This clonotype was seen at least ten times. The chain carries TRBV11-2 and TRBJ2-5; D gene unclear. The V and J ends lost 2 bases and 5 bases respectively, with 3 bases between them. Germline V CDR1 and CDR2: SGHAT, FQNNGV. CDR3 length equals 11 residues. CDR3 DNA sequence: TGTGCCAGCAGCTTATCGGAGACCCAGTACTTC. Its protein product is CASSLSETQYF.

This clonotype showed up just a few times. This chain connects TRBV7-2 to TRBJ2-4, with D possibly TRBD2 on 6 matching bases. V was shortened by 1 base and J by 8 bases, with 21 bases between the two germline ends. Germline loops: CDR1 SGHTA, CDR2 FQGNSA. The CDR3 has 17 residues. The CDR3 loop is CASSLGRGSPQKHIQYF. The CDR3 nucleotides are TGTGCCAGCAGCTTAGGGAGGGGATCGCCCCAAAAACACATTCAGTACTTC.

The rearrangement uses TRBV7-8 and TRBJ2-1, with 12 bases fitting TRBD2. The CDR3 is 16 residues long. V gave up 4 bases and J gave up 2 bases; unmatched junction bases: 3. Looked up from germline, CDR1 is SGHVS and CDR2 is FQNEAQ. Here the CDR3 reads CASSSSGGATYNEQFF. The CDR3 bases are TGTGCCAGCAGCTCTAGCGGGGGGGCGACCTACAATGAGCAGTTCTTC.

The J gene is TRBJ1-2, the V gene TRBV11-2; 9 bases match TRBD1. The ends lost 6 bases at V and 6 bases at J; junction bases unmatched: 11. The germline V gene has CDR1 SGHAT and CDR2 FQNNGV. The CDR3 runs 15 residues. DNA for the CDR3: TGTGCCAGCAGTCTCGACAGGGGGTCCGGTAATGGCTACACCTTC. It specifies CASSLDRGSGNGYTF. The entire variable domain, with the rest obtained from reference TRBV11-2 and TRBJ1-2, is as follows: EAGVAQSPRYKIIEKRQSVAFWCNPISGHATLYWYQQILGQGPKLLIQFQNNGVVDDSQLPKDRFSAERLKGVDSTLKIQPAKLEDSAVYLCASSLDRGSGNGYTFGSGTRLTVV.

This clonotype was seen repeatedly, ten times or more. The rearrangement joins TRBV30 to TRBJ1-5, with TRBD1 matching over 7 bases. Trimming at V came to 6 bases and at J to 6 bases, leaving 11 bases not matched to a gene. The CDR3 sequence is 14 residues long. Germline V lookup: CDR1 GTSNPN, CDR2 SVGIG (reference sequence). CDR3: CACNTGVRSQPQHF. CDR3 in DNA: TGTGCCTGTAACACAGGGGTCAGGAGTCAGCCCCAGCATTTT.

The CDR3 bases are TGTGCCATCAGCCACGGCGGGAACACCGGGGAGCTGTTTTTT. Encoded protein: CAISHGGNTGELFF. This chain connects TRBV10-3 to TRBJ2-2; D is uncertain. The germline V and J ends were trimmed by 6 bases and 1 base, with 9 bases remaining between them. The CDR3 runs to 14 residues. Germline values: CDR1 ENHRY, CDR2 SYGVKD.

This clonotype was counted only a few times. V is TRBV30 and J is TRBJ2-1; 9 bases are shared with TRBD2. Trimming cost V 4 bases and J 10 bases; bases outside gene matches: 11. Germline V gene lookup returns CDR1 GTSNPN and CDR2 SVGIG (reference sequence). The CDR3 consists of 14 residues. CDR3 protein: CAWINSGGIDEQFF. CDR3 nucleotides: TGTGCCTGGATAAATAGCGGGGGCATCGACGAGCAGTTCTTC.

This clonotype was picked up many times. The rearrangement joins TRBV5-5 to TRBJ1-1, with D unresolved. CDR3 size: 13 residues. Trimming cost V 4 bases and J 7 bases, with 14 bases left between them. Germline V gene lookup returns CDR1 SGHKS and CDR2 YYEKEE (reference sequence). The CDR3: CASSPARQVEAFF. The CDR3 DNA reads TGTGCCAGCAGCCCGGCGCGTCAGGTTGAAGCTTTCTTT.

This clonotype was recorded at least ten times. The chain couples TRBV29-1 to TRBJ2-7; perhaps D is TRBD1 or TRBD2 (6 bases each). V lost 6 bases and J lost 6, with 21 bases in between. This CDR3 is built from 14 residues. CDR1 and CDR2 from the germline V gene are SQVTM and ANQGSEA. The CDR3 reads CSVLKGGGLIEQYF. In DNA, the CDR3 is TGCAGCGTCCTAAAGGGGGGCGGTTTAATCGAGCAGTACTTC.

This clonotype was seen ten or more times. The chain is built from TRBV15 and TRBJ1-1; no firm D call. Germline CDR1 LNHNV, CDR2 YYDKDF (reference sequence). The CDR3 contains 14 residues. V was cut by 1 base and J by 7 bases, with 13 bases left in between. This chain's CDR3 is CATSRGEGSGEAFF. CDR3 sequence (DNA): TGTGCCACCAGCAGAGGAGAAGGAAGCGGTGAAGCTTTCTTT. The variable domain in full, completed from reference TRBV15 and TRBJ1-1, reads DAMVIQNPRYQVTQFGKPVTLSCSQTLNHNVMYWYQQKSSQAPKLLFHYYDKDFNNEADTPDNFQSRRPNTSFCFLDIRSPGLGDTAMYLCATSRGEGSGEAFFGQGTRLTVV.

This clonotype occurred many times. The chain uses TRBV27 and TRBJ2-7; D unclear. The CDR3 runs to 12 residues. The germline CDR1 and CDR2 sequences are MNHEY and SMNVEV (reference sequence). V shed 4 bases and J shed 1 base, with 5 bases lying between them. CDR3 sequence: CASSSASYEQYF. The CDR3 nucleotides read TGTGCCAGCAGTTCCGCGTCCTACGAGCAGTACTTC.

The gene calls are TRBV12-3 or TRBV12-4 and TRBJ1-5, with D maybe TRBD1 (5 bases). Trimming took off 6 bases at V and 7 bases at J, with 22 bases between the two ends. The CDR3 is 16 amino acids. This chain's CDR3 is CASSEYLGPKGQPQHF. As DNA, the CDR3 is TGTGCCAGCAGCGAATACTTGGGACCGAAGGGCCAGCCCCAGCATTTT.

This clonotype was seen at least ten times. V usage is TRBV9 and J usage is TRBJ1-2, with D uncertain. The CDR3 covers 15 residues. Trimming removed 0 bases at V and 4 bases at J, with 13 bases between. Germline CDR1 and CDR2: SGDLS and YYNGEE. The CDR3 protein is CASSVEEGVLYGYTF. The CDR3 coding sequence is TGTGCCAGCAGCGTAGAGGAGGGCGTTCTCTATGGCTACACCTTC.

V usage is TRBV6-1 and J usage is TRBJ2-2, with D perhaps matching TRBD2 (6 bases). Germline V gives CDR1 MNHNS, CDR2 SASEGT. CDR3 length: 16 amino acids. The V end was cut by 7 bases, the J end by 7 bases, with 22 bases between. The CDR3 reads CASTIRSLRGGGELFF. In DNA, the CDR3 is TGTGCCAGCACCATACGCAGCCTGCGGGGAGGCGGGGAGCTGTTTTTT.

In its sample, this clonotype was seen a few times. V usage is TRBV19 and J usage is TRBJ2-1, with no clear D. Per the germline V gene, CDR1 is LNHDA and CDR2 is SQIVND (reference sequence). V was shortened by 3 bases and J by 3 bases, with 12 bases between the two germline ends. The CDR3 consists of 15 residues. The CDR3 DNA follows: TGTGCCAGTAGTATGGGCGGAAACTTCTACAATGAGCAGTTCTTC. It encodes CASSMGGNFYNEQFF.

The sample holds a few counts of this clonotype. The V gene is TRBV11-1, the J gene TRBJ2-1; D is perhaps TRBD2 (6 bases). Trimming removed 5 bases at V and 8 bases at J, with 22 bases between. CDR1 and CDR2 (germline): SGHAT, FQDESV (reference sequence). The CDR3 has 16 residues. The CDR3 spells CASSAGYGTIGDEQFF. Written as DNA, the CDR3 is TGTGCCAGCAGCGCGGGGTACGGGACGATCGGGGATGAGCAGTTCTTC.